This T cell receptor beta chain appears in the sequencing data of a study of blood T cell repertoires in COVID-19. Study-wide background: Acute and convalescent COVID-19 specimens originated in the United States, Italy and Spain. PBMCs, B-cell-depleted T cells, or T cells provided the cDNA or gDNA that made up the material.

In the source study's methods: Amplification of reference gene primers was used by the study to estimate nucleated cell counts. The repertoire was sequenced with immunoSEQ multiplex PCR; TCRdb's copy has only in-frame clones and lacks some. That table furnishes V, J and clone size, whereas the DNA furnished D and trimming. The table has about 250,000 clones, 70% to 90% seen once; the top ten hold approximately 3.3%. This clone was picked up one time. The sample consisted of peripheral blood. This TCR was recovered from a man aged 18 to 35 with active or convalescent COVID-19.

The CDR3 is CASSTGQLSYEQYF. CDR3 in DNA: TGTGCCAGCAGCACGGGACAGCTATCCTACGAGCAGTACTTC. The rearrangement uses TRBV11-2 and TRBJ2-7; TRBD1 agrees at 7 bases. This CDR3 contains 14 residues. Germline CDR1 is SGHAT and CDR2 is FQNNGV. The ends lost 5 bases at V and 1 base at J; junction bases unmatched: 5.